This T cell receptor beta chain was sequenced for a study of Ad26.COV2.S vaccination and SARS-CoV-2 variants (dated by TCRdb to the early 2020s). For the study in its entirety: Donors in the vaccine arm were drawn from COV1001, a multicentre, randomized, double-blind, placebo-controlled phase I-IIa trial testing Ad26.COV2.S in healthy adults. Ad26.COV2.S was administered intramuscularly at a dose of 5x10^10 or 1x10^11 viral particles, either as one shot or as two shots given 56 days apart. Sequencing of the TCRbeta repertoire served to evaluate the specificity and breadth of SARS-CoV-2-reactive T cell receptors following Ad26.COV2.S vaccination. A total of some 30 samples were included in the TCR-sequenced set, comprising roughly 19 Ad26.COV2.S vaccine recipients, 5 placebo recipients and 8 SARS-CoV-2 convalescent individuals. Trial participants were randomized into five groups of five, in which low-dose or high-dose Ad26.COV2.S was given once or twice, or placebo was given on both occasions. Investigators did not know the trial group allocation while performing experiments and assessing outcomes. Paper-wide results and their limitations: Non-spike TCR breadth was comparable between vaccine and placebo recipients, consistent with the vaccine containing only spike. Comparing responses between vaccine doses or regimens was not something the study was powered to do. Spike-specific TCR breadth was higher in Ad26.COV2.S recipients than in placebo recipients (P = 0.0014). After vaccination, spike-specific CD8+ and CD4+ T cell responses were reported to show substantial breadth. According to the authors, total T cell responses may have been underestimated by the TCR breadth and depth analyses.

TCRbeta CDR3 regions were sequenced with the immunoSEQ Assay. After extraction, genomic DNA underwent amplification by bias-controlled multiplex PCR, followed by high-throughput sequencing. In the paper's pipeline: To quantify the absolute abundance of each unique TCRbeta CDR3 region, sequences were collapsed and filtered. T cell fraction was estimated by normalizing TCRbeta template counts to usable DNA, with usable DNA measured through amplification of reference genes found in all nucleated cells. Repertoire TCRs were annotated as SARS-CoV-2-specific when V gene, CDR3 amino acid sequence and J gene were exactly matched to a known reactive TCR set. The reference SARS-CoV-2 TCR set was obtained from MIRA and was filtered for enrichment in COVID-19-positive ImmuneCODE repertoires, whereby public or cross-reactive TCRs were removed. Using the MIRA antigens, annotated TCRs were further analysed by specific ORF or by position within an ORF. Breadth was defined as the number of annotated unique rearrangements divided by the total number of unique productive rearrangements, and depth was defined as the summed frequency of the annotated unique rearrangements. Two-sided Wilcoxon rank-sum tests were used to compare TCR breadth between groups. TCRdb mirrors the immuneACCESS table, restricted to in-frame sequences. Some clones are absent from its copies; in checked studies, under half trace to an unresolved V gene, and the reason for the others is unknown. For V, J and clone size, that table is used; D and trimming come from the DNA. In this sample the table shows 360,000 or so clones, around 89% of which occur a single time. 1.5% to 2% of the sample is held by the ten biggest clonotypes.

The sample's treatment or condition label, decoded: about 20 received Ad26.COV2.S at low or high dose, single or two shots; about 5 received placebo; per-sample allocation not given. For vaccine and placebo recipients, repertoires were sequenced using samples collected on day 63 after the first injection. Cohort 1b enrolled about 25 adults aged 18-55 years at a single site in Boston, USA, between 29 July and 7 August 2020. As a vaccine, Ad26.COV2.S was a replication-incompetent adenovirus type 26 vector that expressed a prefusion-stabilized SARS-CoV-2 spike protein derived from the original Wuhan strain. Trimming takes 0 bases from V and 0 bases from J, and the germline ends sit 7 bases apart. In the germline V gene, CDR1 corresponds to SGHTS and CDR2 to YDEGEE. Measured from the cysteine to the phenylalanine, the CDR3 is 15 residues long. The kept DNA is CDR3 alone, 45 bases in frame from the first base.

A note on this clone: What antigen it recognizes has not been identified. Base qualities were left out, and no much larger clone turns up one base away.

This TCR derives from a person between 18 and 65 years old who received the Ad26.COV2.S COVID-19 vaccine or a placebo. Sequencing was performed on peripheral blood, taken in a trial of Ad26.COV2.S vaccine versus placebo. The V and J genes are TRBV5-8 and TRBJ1-5, with the identity of the D gene unclear. The DNA is TGTGCCAGCAGCTTGGGTCCTTATAGCAATCAGCCCCAGCATTTT. The translation is CASSLGPYSNQPQHF.